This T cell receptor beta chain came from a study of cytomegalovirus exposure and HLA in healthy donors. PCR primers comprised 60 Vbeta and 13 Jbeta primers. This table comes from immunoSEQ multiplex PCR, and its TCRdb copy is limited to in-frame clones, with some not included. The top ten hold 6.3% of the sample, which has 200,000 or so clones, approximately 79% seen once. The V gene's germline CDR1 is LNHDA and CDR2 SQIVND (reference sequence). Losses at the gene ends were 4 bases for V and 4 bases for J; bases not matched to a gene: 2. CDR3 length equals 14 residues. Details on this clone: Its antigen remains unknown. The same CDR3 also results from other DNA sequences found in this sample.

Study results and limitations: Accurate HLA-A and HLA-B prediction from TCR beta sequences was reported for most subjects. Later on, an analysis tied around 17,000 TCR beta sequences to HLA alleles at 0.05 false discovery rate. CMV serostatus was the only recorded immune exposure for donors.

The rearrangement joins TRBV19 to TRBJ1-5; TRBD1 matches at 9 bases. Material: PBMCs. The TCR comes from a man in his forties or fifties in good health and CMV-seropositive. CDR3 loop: CASSTTGGNQPQHF. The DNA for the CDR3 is TGTGCCAGTAGTACGACAGGGGGGAATCAGCCCCAGCATTTT. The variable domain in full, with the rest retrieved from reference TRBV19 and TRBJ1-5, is DGGITQSPKYLFRKEGQNVTLSCEQNLNHDAMYWYRQDPGQGLRLIYYSQIVNDFQKGDIAEGYSVSREKKESFPLTVTSAQKNPTAFYLCASSTTGGNQPQHFGDGTRLSIL.